This TCR beta chain stems from a study of cytomegalovirus exposure and HLA in healthy donors (dated by TCRdb to the late 2010s). Regarding the research as a whole: The 666 repertoires of the first cohort and the 95 to 150 validation repertoires were produced on the same platform, according to a later analysis. The study was designed to test whether signatures of past pathogen exposure could be identified by cataloging public T cell receptors. Along with the approximately 700-subject first cohort, a separate validation cohort of 120 different subjects was used. To predict cytomegalovirus infection status, the study combined high-throughput TCR immunosequencing, statistical association of individual TCRs with disease status, and machine learning. Beyond this particular receptor, the publication reports: In vitro tests confirmed that a few of the cytomegalovirus-associated TCR beta chains recognize cytomegalovirus antigens. According to the authors, the approach could potentially be generalized to other disease states and immunological phenotypes. A total of 150 to 200 TCR beta chains were listed by the study as associated with cytomegalovirus. The classifier was reported to diagnose cytomegalovirus status with high specificity and sensitivity in both the original and validation cohorts. A later analysis found that TCRs clustered in the first cohort also tended to co-occur in the roughly 110 validation repertoires, with 94% of cluster scores above 0. A later analysis had no HLA typing for the validation cohort, so co-occurrence there was scored across all 130 or so repertoires. While some public TCRs were present in many individuals, most TCR sequences turned up only very rarely across donors.

Libraries were built with the immunoSEQ multiplex PCR assay. The source study handled its data this way. A statistical classification framework was developed to diagnose cytomegalovirus status using the catalog of TCR beta chain sequences. As stored in TCRdb, this immuneACCESS dataset retains in-frame rearrangements with V and J assigned. A fraction of the clones does not appear; measured against another copy, unresolved V genes explain less than half of the discrepancy, and the remainder lacks a known reason. The V and J calls and clone size come from that table; D and trimming were worked out from the DNA. For this sample there are under 200,000 clones; around 88% appear just once. Approximately 2.4% of the sample comes from the top ten. The donors were included in the validation cohort of some 120 subjects, a group kept apart from the approximately 690-subject first cohort. In the case of this clone: The antigen it recognizes is unknown. Base qualities are missing; no much larger clone stands one base away.

Including cysteine and phenylalanine, the CDR3 has 13 amino acids. Of all the DNA, just the CDR3 is kept, 39 bases in frame from base 1. Trimming removed 6 bases from V and 5 bases from J, leaving 11 bases between the germline ends. CDR1 MNHNS and CDR2 SASEGT are derived from the germline V gene. Sequencing input: PBMCs. The rearranged segments are TRBV6-1 and TRBJ1-5; TRBD1 might be the D gene, on 6 matching bases. This sequence originates from a woman younger than 35 in good health and CMV-seronegative. In nucleotides, the sequence is TGTGCCAGCAGAGCGGGGGGCTATCAGCCCCAGCATTTT. Its translation is CASRAGGYQPQHF.